Below are 19 T cell receptor beta chains sequenced from a single sample in a study of T-cell memory formation after mild COVID-19. TCRdb passed the 5' RACE reads through MiXCR, listing each CDR3 protein once. The table has 200,000 to 250,000 distinct CDR3 sequences, about 10% seen once. Sequenced sample: PBMCs or a T cell subset sorted from them (not recorded which). The source is a man aged 18-30 years who had mild COVID-19 (a few samples of this study predate the infection). Cell type and time point are not known.

This clonotype occurred many times. This chain connects TRBV20-1 to TRBJ2-7, with no clear D. The CDR3 sequence is 12 residues long. Trimming pared 3 bases from V and 3 bases from J, leaving 9 bases between. In germline, CDR1 is DFQATT, CDR2 SNEGSKA (reference sequence). The CDR3 nucleotides are TGCAGTGCTAGCTACAATCTCTACGAGCAGTACTTC. This sequence encodes CSASYNLYEQYF.

This clonotype was recorded a few times. The rearrangement links TRBV28 to TRBJ1-2, with 12 bases aligning to TRBD1. The CDR3 loop spans 15 amino acids. Germline V CDR1 and CDR2: MDHEN, SYDVKM. Trimming removed 5 bases from V and 7 bases from J; junction bases left unmatched: 8. Here the CDR3 DNA reads TGTGCCAGCAGTCCCCCGGGACAGGGGGCTGGTGGCTACACCTTC. Protein product: CASSPPGQGAGGYTF.

In its sample, this clonotype was seen a few times. This rearrangement joins TRBV12-3 or TRBV12-4 to TRBJ1-2; TRBD1 aligns across 7 bases. The CDR3 is made up of 15 amino acids. J lost 0 bases, V lost 6 bases, and 7 bases had no gene match. The chain's CDR3 is CASSTGTESNYGYTF. CDR3 nucleotide sequence: TGTGCCAGCAGCACCGGGACAGAGTCTAACTATGGCTACACCTTC.

The chain is built from TRBV7-3 and TRBJ2-3, with TRBD2 matching over 8 bases. CDR3 length equals 15 residues. Germline V CDR1 and CDR2: SGHTA, FQGTGA. V shed 4 bases, J shed 0 bases, and the junction held 3 bases outside the gene matches. CDR3 residues: CASSSGGGSTDTQYF. As DNA, the CDR3 is TGTGCCAGCAGCTCCGGGGGGGGTAGCACAGATACGCAGTATTTT.

The chain uses TRBV7-2 and TRBJ1-4, with 7 positions matching TRBD1. Trimming took 8 bases from V and 4 from J; bases not matched to a gene: 4. CDR3 length: 13 amino acids. Per germline, CDR1 SGHTA and CDR2 FQGNSA. The CDR3 protein is CASSGQNNEKLFF. CDR3 in DNA: TGTGCCAGCTCGGGACAGAATAATGAAAAACTGTTTTTT. Variable domain in full (rest from reference TRBV7-2 and TRBJ1-4): GAGVSQSPSNKVTEKGKDVELRCDPISGHTALYWYRQSLGQGLEFLIYFQGNSAPDKSGLPSDRFSAERTGGSVSTLTIQRTQQEDSAVYLCASSGQNNEKLFFGSGTQLSVL.

This clonotype came up a few times. V and J are TRBV23-1 and TRBJ1-4; unclear D gene. TRBV23-1 is treated as an ORF (open reading frame) with a function not yet certain. This CDR3 is 14 amino acids long. Trimming left V 0 bases short and J 8 bases short, with 10 bases between. CDR3 sequence (DNA): TGCGCCAGCAGTCAATCCGGAGTGGGCGAAAAACTGTTTTTT. It codes for CASSQSGVGEKLFF.

This clonotype has only a few counts. V usage is TRBV19 and J usage is TRBJ1-1; tentatively, D is TRBD1 (5 bases). The CDR3 has 16 residues. V lost 5 bases and J 1 base, leaving 17 bases between the germline ends. Germline lookup yields CDR1 LNHDA and CDR2 SQIVND (reference sequence). CDR3 DNA: TGTGCCAGTAGTCCGGCCGGGGCACGGGCGAACACTGAAGCTTTCTTT. Encoded protein: CASSPAGARANTEAFF. The full variable domain, rest sourced from reference TRBV19 and TRBJ1-1, is DGGITQSPKYLFRKEGQNVTLSCEQNLNHDAMYWYRQDPGQGLRLIYYSQIVNDFQKGDIAEGYSVSREKKESFPLTVTSAQKNPTAFYLCASSPAGARANTEAFFGQGTRLTVV.

V usage is TRBV3-1 and J usage is TRBJ2-5; the D gene is possibly TRBD2 (5 bases). Deletions cut 0 bases from V and 9 bases from J, with 8 bases between. The germline CDR1 and CDR2 sequences are LGHDT and YNNKEL (reference sequence). The CDR3 runs to 12 residues. CDR3 sequence: CASSQERRPQYF. The CDR3 nucleotides are TGTGCCAGCAGCCAAGAGCGGAGGCCCCAGTACTTC.

V usage is TRBV7-2 and J usage is TRBJ1-2, with D perhaps matching TRBD1 (6 bases). The V and J ends lost 4 bases and 8 bases respectively, with 14 bases between them. The CDR3 runs 13 residues. Per germline, CDR1 SGHTA and CDR2 FQGNSA. The CDR3, as DNA: TGTGCCAGCAGCTCGTACAGGGTGTCCGGCTACACCTTC. Translating it yields CASSSYRVSGYTF.

This clonotype was seen more than once but under ten times. The chain joins TRBV2 to TRBJ1-2; no firm D call. The CDR3 has 14 amino acids. Germline values: CDR1 SNHLY, CDR2 FYNNEI. The germline V and J ends were trimmed by 5 bases and 0 bases, with 10 bases remaining between them. CDR3 DNA sequence: TGTGCCAGCAGTTTCACACCGTCTAACTATGGCTACACCTTC. Amino acids: CASSFTPSNYGYTF.

The chain recombines TRBV12-3 or TRBV12-4 with TRBJ1-5, with D hard to call. CDR3 length: 12 residues. V lost 5 bases, J lost 5 bases, and 7 bases lay in between. Written as DNA, the CDR3 is TGTGCCAGCAGTGGGGTTGATCAGCCCCAGCATTTT. This gives the protein CASSGVDQPQHF.

This clonotype was seen a handful of times. The chain has TRBV11-2 and TRBJ1-6; D is ambiguous. Germline V gene sequence: CDR1 SGHAT, CDR2 FQNNGV. The CDR3 spans 12 residues. The V end lost 6 bases, the J end lost 3 bases, and 3 bases lay between the germline ends. In DNA, the CDR3 is TGTGCCAGCAGGAACTATAATTCACCCCTCCACTTT. Translated: CASRNYNSPLHF.

The table lists this clonotype with a few counts. The CDR3 DNA reads as TGTGCCAGCTCGCCGGACGGCCAAGAGACCCAGTACTTC. Amino acid sequence: CASSPDGQETQYF. The chain employs TRBV18 and TRBJ2-5; D ambiguous. This CDR3 has 13 residues. Germline V gives CDR1 KGHSH, CDR2 LQKENI. V shed 6 bases and J shed 1 base, with 9 bases lying between them.

V is TRBV5-6 and J is TRBJ2-5; perhaps TRBD2 as D (5 bases). The V gene lost 4 bases and the J gene lost 7 bases, with 20 bases spanning the gap. This CDR3 has 15 amino acids. Germline V CDR1 and CDR2: SGHDT, YYEEEE. The CDR3 sequence is CASSPPGGAEGTQYF. The CDR3 nucleotides are TGTGCCAGCAGCCCCCCGGGCGGCGCCGAGGGGACCCAGTACTTC.

This clonotype was picked up many times. This chain uses TRBV5-1 with TRBJ2-3, with D possibly being TRBD2 (5 bases). The length of the CDR3 is 15 residues. Trimming cost V 3 bases and J 1 base, with 12 bases left between them. Germline CDR1 is SGHRS and CDR2 is YFSETQ. The CDR3 loop reads CASSSLEGGTDTQYF. The CDR3, as DNA: TGCGCCAGCAGCTCCCTTGAGGGAGGCACAGATACGCAGTATTTT.

The CDR3 region is CASSRDRGLPGELFF. CDR3 in DNA: TGTGCCAGCAGCCGGGACAGGGGGCTGCCCGGGGAGCTGTTTTTT. V is TRBV7-8 and J is TRBJ2-2; 12 positions agree with TRBD1. The trim removed 5 bases at V and 6 bases at J, leaving 4 bases unmatched. Germline V CDR1 and CDR2: SGHVS, FQNEAQ. The CDR3 is 15 residues long.

V and J are TRBV9 and TRBJ1-5, with TRBD1 matching 8 bases. Germline V gene sequence: CDR1 SGDLS, CDR2 YYNGEE. The V and J ends lost 0 bases and 6 bases, in that order; junction bases with no gene match: 5. The CDR3 covers 15 residues. CDR3: CASSVGQGASQPQHF. Here the CDR3 DNA reads TGTGCCAGCAGCGTAGGCCAGGGGGCTTCTCAGCCCCAGCATTTT.

The V call is TRBV15, the J call TRBJ1-4; D not certain. V was clipped by 5 bases and J by 7 bases, with 11 bases between them. The CDR3 loop spans 13 amino acids. Germline CDR1 LNHNV, CDR2 YYDKDF (reference sequence). As DNA, the CDR3 is TGTGCCACCAGCCGCGGCGAAACTGAAAAACTGTTTTTT. Translating gives CATSRGETEKLFF.

This clonotype was detected a few times. The J gene is TRBJ1-1, the V gene TRBV20-1; D perhaps matches TRBD1 (6 bases). Per the germline V gene, CDR1 is DFQATT and CDR2 is SNEGSKA (reference sequence). CDR3 length equals 12 residues. V lost 6 bases to trimming and J lost 7 bases, with 15 bases between them. CDR3 DNA: TGCAGTGCCCAAACAAGGACAGTTGAAGCTTTCTTT. This gives the protein CSAQTRTVEAFF.